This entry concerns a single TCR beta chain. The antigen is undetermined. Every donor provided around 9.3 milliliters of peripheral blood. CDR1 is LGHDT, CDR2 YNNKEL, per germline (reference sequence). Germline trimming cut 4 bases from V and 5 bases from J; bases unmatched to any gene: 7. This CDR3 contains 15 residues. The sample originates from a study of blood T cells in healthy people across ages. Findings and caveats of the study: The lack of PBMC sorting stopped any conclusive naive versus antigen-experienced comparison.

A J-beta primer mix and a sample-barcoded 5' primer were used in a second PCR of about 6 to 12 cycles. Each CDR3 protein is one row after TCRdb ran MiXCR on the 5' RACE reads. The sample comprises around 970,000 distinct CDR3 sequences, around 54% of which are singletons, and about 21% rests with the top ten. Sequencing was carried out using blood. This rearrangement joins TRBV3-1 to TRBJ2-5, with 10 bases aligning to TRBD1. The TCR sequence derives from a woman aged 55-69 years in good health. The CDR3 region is CASSRRTGGLETQYF. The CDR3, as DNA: TGTGCCAGCAGCCGTCGGACAGGGGGTCTGGAGACCCAGTACTTC.